This T cell receptor beta chain emerged from a study of T cell changes during pregnancy in multiple sclerosis. Germline lookup yields CDR1 SSHAT and CDR2 FNYEAQ (reference sequence). The CDR3 totals 15 residues. Produced via immunoSEQ multiplex PCR; TCRdb's table is partial and in-frame only. The table lists around 26,000 clones, about 89% of them singletons. Turning to this clone: One end of the junction varies from germline; a read error may be responsible.

The specimen was CD4+ T cells from peripheral blood mononuclear cells, collected in the first trimester of pregnancy. The gene calls are TRBV7-7 and TRBJ2-2; TRBD1 agrees at 7 bases. This receptor was taken from a female donor in good health, enrolled as a control in a pregnancy study. The CDR3 spells CASSRGTANTGELFF. As DNA, the CDR3 is TGTGCTAGCAGCCGAGGGACAGCTAACACCGGGGAGCTGTTTTTT. Variable domain in full (rest from reference TRBV7-7 and TRBJ2-2): GAGVSQSPRYKVTKRGQDVTLRCDPISSHATLYWYQQALGQGPEFLTYFNYEAQPDKSGLPSDRFSAERPEGSISTLTIQRTEQRDSAMYRCASSRGTANTGELFFGEGSRLTVL.